The T cell receptor beta chain described here comes from a study of Ad26.COV2.S vaccination and SARS-CoV-2 variants. Study context: By the intramuscular route, Ad26.COV2.S was given once, or twice 56 days apart.

Method: immunoSEQ multiplex PCR; TCRdb's copy keeps in-frame clones and lacks some. The sample lists around 300,000 clones, about 86% occurring once. The study's findings and limits: Non-spike TCR breadth showed similarity between vaccine and placebo recipients.

The sample's treatment: around 19 received Ad26.COV2.S at low or high dose, single or two shots; about 5 received placebo; per-sample allocation not given. The samples date from day 63 after the first vaccine or placebo injection. Vaccine was an Ad26 vector expressing Wuhan-strain SARS-CoV-2 spike. A remark on this clone: Antigen: not known.

Germline V lookup: CDR1 SGHAT, CDR2 FQDESV (reference sequence). The ends were cut back, 2 bases at V and 2 bases at J, with 10 bases in the middle. The length of the CDR3 is 14 residues. This TCR came from a person between 18 and 60 years old who received the Ad26.COV2.S COVID-19 vaccine or a placebo. Specimen: peripheral blood, collected in a trial of Ad26.COV2.S vaccine versus placebo. The V gene is TRBV11-1, the J gene TRBJ2-7; the D call may be TRBD1 or TRBD2 (5 bases each). The CDR3 sequence is CASSLMQGPYEQYF. The CDR3 region has the DNA TGTGCCAGCAGCTTAATGCAGGGACCCTACGAGCAGTACTTC.